The entry below describes one TCR beta chain. It lacks a known antigen. No clone much larger than this one lies a single base away; base qualities are absent. The sample comes from a study of T cell repertoires in cytomegalovirus infection (dated by TCRdb to about 2019). Looking at the study overall: The peptide stimulations were aimed at well-studied HLA-B-restricted epitopes as well as recently identified HLA-C-restricted CMV epitopes, whose presentation resists viral immunomodulation. The HLA type of each donor mattered for the analysis, because public TCR beta signatures pointed to carriage of CMV infection along with the matching HLA type. Results and caveats for the whole study, not just this receptor: The ex vivo response was dominated by HLA-C-restricted CMV-specific TCR beta clonotypes, which also provided the single most frequent clonotype in two of eight donors. Carriers of CMV infection plus the relevant HLA type were discriminated by the cumulative frequency of public TCR beta family members in the study cohort and in an independent approximately 350-donor cohort.

Taken with the paper, the label for treatment or condition translates to: in vitro stimulation with specific CMV peptide epitopes to enrich CMV-specific T cells. TCRdb lists the instrument as Illumina HiSeq 1500. The raw public reads went through TCRdb reprocessing: fastp at Q25, MiXCR clone calling, in-frame beta chains kept. Identical CDR3 protein sequences are pooled into one entry, listed with their most common genes and DNA. The sample has fewer than 950,000 distinct CDR3 sequences on record, 32% of them singletons. The ten biggest clones cover approximately 13% of the sample. Via the germline V gene (reference sequence), CDR1 is DFQATT and CDR2 SNEGSKA. Counted from cysteine to phenylalanine, this CDR3 has 12 amino acids. Left in the record is the CDR3 DNA by itself, 36 bases read in frame from the first base. Deletion took 4 bases off V and 3 bases off J, with a span of 9 bases between the germline ends.

The starting material was cultured CD8+ T cells from PBMCs, obtained from culture after CMV antigen stimulation. The TCR originated in a human donor in good health (CMV status not recorded). Some clones in this sample may be carry-over from other donors' samples. The sequence is built from TRBV20-1 and TRBJ1-1; too little of a D gene remains to name it. The CDR3 reads as follows: CSATRLDTEAFF. The DNA sequence follows: TGCAGTGCTACCAGACTAGACACTGAAGCTTTCTTT.